The entry that follows covers one TCR beta chain sequence. This sample stems from a study of blood T cell repertoires in COVID-19. Turning to the study itself: Sources were T cells, B-cell-depleted T cells, or PBMCs; the material itself was cDNA or gDNA.

Deletions cut 2 bases from V and 1 base from J, with 9 bases between. CDR1 and CDR2 (germline): SGHNT, YYREEE (reference sequence). The length of the CDR3 is 15 residues. Sequencing used immunoSEQ multiplex PCR; TCRdb keeps in-frame clones, though not all of them. The sample records under 300,000 clones, roughly four fifths being singletons. The chain employs TRBV5-4 and TRBJ2-2, with D uncertain. The sample taken for sequencing was peripheral blood. The sequence was collected from a woman younger than 30 with acute or convalescent COVID-19. The chain's CDR3 is CASSFSRKNTGELFF. The CDR3 bases are TGTGCCAGCAGCTTCTCGCGGAAGAACACCGGGGAGCTGTTTTTT.